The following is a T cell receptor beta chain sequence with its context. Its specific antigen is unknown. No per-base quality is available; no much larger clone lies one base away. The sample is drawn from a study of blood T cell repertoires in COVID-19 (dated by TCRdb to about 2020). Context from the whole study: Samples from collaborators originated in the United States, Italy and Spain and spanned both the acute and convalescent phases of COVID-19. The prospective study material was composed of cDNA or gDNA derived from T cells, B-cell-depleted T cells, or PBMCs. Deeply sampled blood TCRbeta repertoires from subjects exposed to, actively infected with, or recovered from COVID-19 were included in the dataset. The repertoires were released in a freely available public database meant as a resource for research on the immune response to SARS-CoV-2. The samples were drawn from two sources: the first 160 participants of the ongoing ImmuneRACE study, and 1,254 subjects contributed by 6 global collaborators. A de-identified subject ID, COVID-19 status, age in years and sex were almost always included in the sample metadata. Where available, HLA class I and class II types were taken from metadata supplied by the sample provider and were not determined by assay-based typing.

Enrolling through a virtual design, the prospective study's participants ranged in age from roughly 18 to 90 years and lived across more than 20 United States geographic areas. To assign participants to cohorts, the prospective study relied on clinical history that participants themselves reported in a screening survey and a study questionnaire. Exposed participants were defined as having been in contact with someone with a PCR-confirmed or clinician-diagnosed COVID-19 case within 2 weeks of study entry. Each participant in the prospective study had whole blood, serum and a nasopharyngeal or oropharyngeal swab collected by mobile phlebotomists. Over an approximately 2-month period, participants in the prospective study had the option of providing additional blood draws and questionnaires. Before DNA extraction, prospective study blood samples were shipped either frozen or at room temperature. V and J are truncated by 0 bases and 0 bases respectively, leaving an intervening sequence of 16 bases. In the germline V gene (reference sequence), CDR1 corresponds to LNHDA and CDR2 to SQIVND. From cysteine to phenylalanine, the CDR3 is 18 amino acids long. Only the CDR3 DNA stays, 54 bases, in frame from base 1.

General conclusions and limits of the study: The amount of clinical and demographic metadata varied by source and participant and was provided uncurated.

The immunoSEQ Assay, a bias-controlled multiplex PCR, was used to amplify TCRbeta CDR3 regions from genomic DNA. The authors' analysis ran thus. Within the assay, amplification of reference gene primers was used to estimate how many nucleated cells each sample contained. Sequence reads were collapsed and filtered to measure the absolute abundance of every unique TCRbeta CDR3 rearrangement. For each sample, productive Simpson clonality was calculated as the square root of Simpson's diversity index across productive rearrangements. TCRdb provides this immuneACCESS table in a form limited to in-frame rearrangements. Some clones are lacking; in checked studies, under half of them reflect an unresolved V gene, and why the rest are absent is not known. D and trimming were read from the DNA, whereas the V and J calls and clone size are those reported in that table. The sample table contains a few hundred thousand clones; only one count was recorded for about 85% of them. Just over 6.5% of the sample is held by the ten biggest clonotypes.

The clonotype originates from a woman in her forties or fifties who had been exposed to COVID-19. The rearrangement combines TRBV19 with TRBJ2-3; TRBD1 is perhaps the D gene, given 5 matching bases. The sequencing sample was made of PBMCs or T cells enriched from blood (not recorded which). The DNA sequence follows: TGTGCCAGTAGTATAGAGTCCCACAGGACGTTTAGCACAGATACGCAGTATTTT. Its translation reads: CASSIESHRTFSTDTQYF.